The clone carrying this T cell receptor (beta chain) was seen a few times. These data originate in a study of blood T cell repertoires in COVID-19. For the study at large: Acute and convalescent COVID-19 samples came from the United States, Italy and Spain. In each case, the material was cDNA or gDNA derived from T cells, B-cell-depleted T cells, or PBMCs.

Original data processing: Quantification of nucleated cells was approximated via reference gene primer amplification. The table came from immunoSEQ multiplex PCR; TCRdb's copy has only in-frame clones and leaves some out. The D gene and trimming were derived from the DNA, and the V and J assignments and clone size from that table. This sample has 100,000 to 150,000 clones; approximately 87% occur once, and the top ten carry less than 30%. Germline trimming cut 1 base from V and 5 bases from J; bases unmatched to any gene: 5. CDR3 length: 14 amino acids. Germline-derived CDR1 and CDR2 are SGHNT and YENEEA.

This sequence joins TRBV11-3 and TRBJ2-7, with 7 bases lining up with TRBD1. This receptor was obtained from a woman between 65 and 79 years old with acute or convalescent COVID-19. The sequencing input was peripheral blood. The CDR3 loop is CASSLVTGSHEQYF. In DNA, the CDR3 is TGTGCCAGCAGCTTAGTGACAGGGTCCCACGAGCAGTACTTC.